The next 14 T cell receptor beta chains were all read from a single sample in a study of blood T cell repertoires in COVID-19. Generated by immunoSEQ multiplex PCR, the TCRdb table keeps only in-frame clones and is missing some. The table records just under 90,000 clones, approximately 88% of them present only once. The sample was peripheral blood. These receptors originate from a man in his fifties or sixties with acute or convalescent COVID-19.

This clone was found once. The chain employs TRBV18 and TRBJ2-1, with 9 bases aligning to TRBD1. The ends lost 6 bases at V and 7 bases at J; junction bases unmatched: 7. This CDR3 contains 14 residues. The germline gives CDR1 KGHSH, CDR2 LQKENI. The CDR3 region has the DNA TGTGCCAGCTCGCTACAGGGGGCCGAAAATGAGCAGTTCTTC. Amino acid sequence: CASSLQGAENEQFF. Supplemented by reference TRBV18 and TRBJ2-1, the full variable domain reads NAGVMQNPRHLVRRRGQEARLRCSPMKGHSHVYWYRQLPEEGLKFMVYLQKENIIDESGMPKERFSAEFPKEGPSILRIQQVVRGDSAAYFCASSLQGAENEQFFGPGTRLTVL.

This sequence joins TRBV9 and TRBJ2-2; 7 nucleotides align to TRBD1. Trimming took 2 bases from V and 4 from J; bases not matched to a gene: 5. The germline CDR1 and CDR2 sequences are SGDLS and YYNGEE. The CDR3 spans 15 residues. CDR3 protein: CASSVGTVGTGELFF. CDR3 nucleotides: TGTGCCAGCAGCGTGGGGACAGTGGGCACCGGGGAGCTGTTTTTT.

The rearrangement joins TRBV19 to TRBJ2-5; tentatively, D is TRBD2 (5 bases). V was pared by 4 bases and J by 5 bases, with 14 bases between. Germline loops: CDR1 LNHDA, CDR2 SQIVND (reference sequence). The CDR3 runs 14 residues. CDR3 protein: CASSTGDLGETQYF. The CDR3 DNA sequence: TGTGCCAGTAGTACCGGGGATCTAGGGGAGACCCAGTACTTC.

This chain connects TRBV5-1 to TRBJ1-2; D may be TRBD1 (6 bases). Germline CDR1 is SGHRS and CDR2 is YFSETQ. The CDR3 spans 13 residues. Trimming removed 1 base at V and 8 bases at J, with 12 bases between. CDR3 DNA sequence: TGCGCCAGCAGCTTGCAGGGGCGGCGCGGCTACACCTTC. This codes for CASSLQGRRGYTF.

The V and J genes are TRBV29-1 and TRBJ1-1; D unclear. V lost 0 bases and J lost 10, with 12 bases in between. The germline gives CDR1 SQVTM, CDR2 ANQGSEA. CDR3 size: 12 residues. The CDR3 protein is CSVEDPGEGAFF. The CDR3, as DNA: TGCAGCGTTGAAGATCCGGGCGAGGGAGCTTTCTTT.

This clone occurred a few times. The chain links TRBV7-6 to TRBJ2-5, with D possibly being TRBD2 (5 bases). Trimming shortened V by 2 bases and J by 5 bases, and 9 bases separated the two germline ends. Germline V gives CDR1 SGHVS, CDR2 FNYEAQ. The CDR3 runs to 13 residues. The CDR3 loop is CASSLRRRETQYF. CDR3 sequence (DNA): TGTGCCAGCAGCTTACGCCGGAGGGAGACCCAGTACTTC.

CDR3 protein: CASSPQTGNNSPLHF. CDR3 in DNA: TGTGCCAGTAGCCCCCAGACGGGAAATAATTCACCCCTCCACTTT. The chain has TRBV19 and TRBJ1-6; no clear D. V dropped 6 bases and J dropped 5 bases, with 14 bases sitting between them. CDR1 LNHDA and CDR2 SQIVND come from the germline V gene (reference sequence). The CDR3 totals 15 residues.

The genes are TRBV18 and TRBJ2-3, with 7 bases lining up with TRBD1. Germline lookup yields CDR1 KGHSH and CDR2 LQKENI. The CDR3 has 15 amino acids. V lost 3 bases and J lost 2; bases outside the gene matches: 5. This chain's CDR3 is CASSPMGQPTDTQYF. Written as DNA, the CDR3 is TGTGCCAGCTCACCCATGGGACAGCCCACAGATACGCAGTATTTT.

J is TRBJ2-1 and V is TRBV30; 8 bases match TRBD1. The CDR3 has 12 amino acids. V was clipped by 5 bases and J by 7 bases; unmatched bases: 4. Germline CDR1 is GTSNPN and CDR2 is SVGIG (reference sequence). This chain's CDR3 is CAWSYRGNEQFF. In DNA form, the CDR3 reads TGTGCCTGGTCCTACAGGGGGAATGAGCAGTTCTTC.

This sequence joins TRBV28 and TRBJ2-5; D is perhaps TRBD1 (7 bases). Trimming stripped 9 bases from V and 3 bases from J, with 17 bases between. CDR3 length equals 14 residues. Germline V gene lookup returns CDR1 MDHEN and CDR2 SYDVKM. This CDR3 is CASMGSRGEETQYF. The CDR3 bases are TGTGCCAGTATGGGTAGCAGGGGGGAAGAGACCCAGTACTTC.

The chain recombines TRBV7-3 with TRBJ2-1, with 13 bases matching TRBD2. J lost 9 bases, V lost 5 bases, and 7 bases had no gene match. The CDR3 has 15 amino acids. Germline CDR1 is SGHTA and CDR2 is FQGTGA. The CDR3 region is CASSVGLAGASEQFF. The DNA for the CDR3 is TGTGCCAGCAGCGTTGGACTAGCGGGAGCGAGTGAGCAGTTCTTC.

The gene calls are TRBV21-1 and TRBJ2-6; TRBD1, the D gene given by the table, was not confirmed from the DNA. TRBV21-1 is reported as a pseudogene. This CDR3 contains 19 residues. The CDR3 DNA is TGTGCCAGCAGCACACCCAAGGGACAGGGGAAGTCCGGGGCCAACGTCCTGACTTTC. It encodes CASSTPKGQGKSGANVLTF.

The chain carries TRBV11-2 and TRBJ2-1; 10 nucleotides agree with TRBD1. The germline gives CDR1 SGHAT, CDR2 FQNNGV. V was pared by 0 bases and J by 7 bases, with 3 bases of the junction left unmatched. This CDR3 contains 15 residues. The CDR3 nucleotides read TGTGCCAGCAGCTTAGATGGGACAGGGGCTAATGAGCAGTTCTTC. The encoded protein is CASSLDGTGANEQFF. Together with reference TRBV11-2 and TRBJ2-1, the CDR3 gives the full variable domain: EAGVAQSPRYKIIEKRQSVAFWCNPISGHATLYWYQQILGQGPKLLIQFQNNGVVDDSQLPKDRFSAERLKGVDSTLKIQPAKLEDSAVYLCASSLDGTGANEQFFGPGTRLTVL.

The rearrangement joins TRBV28 to TRBJ1-6; maybe TRBD1 (5 bases). Germline CDR1 MDHEN, CDR2 SYDVKM. The length of the CDR3 is 16 residues. Trimming removed 5 bases from V and 4 bases from J, with 15 bases in between. The CDR3 region has the DNA TGTGCCAGCAGTACCAGGGAGGGCGCATATAATTCACCCCTCCACTTT. It is translated as CASSTREGAYNSPLHF.